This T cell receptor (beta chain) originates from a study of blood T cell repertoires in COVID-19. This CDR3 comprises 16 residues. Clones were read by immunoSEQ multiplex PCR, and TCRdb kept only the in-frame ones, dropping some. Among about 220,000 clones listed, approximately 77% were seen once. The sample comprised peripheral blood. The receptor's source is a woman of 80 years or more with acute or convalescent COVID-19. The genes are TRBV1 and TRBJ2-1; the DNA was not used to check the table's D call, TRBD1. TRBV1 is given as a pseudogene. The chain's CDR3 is CTSSQDCQFGHNEQFF. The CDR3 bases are TGCACCAGCAGCCAAGATTGTCAGTTTGGGCACAATGAGCAGTTCTTC.